This is a list of T cell receptor beta chains from one sample in a study of shared T cell receptors in the human thymus. Libraries were prepared by immunoSEQ multiplex PCR; TCRdb keeps only in-frame clonotypes and omits some of them. The sample carries some 760,000 clones, roughly 85% recorded once. These sequences were also reported in another study, on human thymus T cells.

What was sequenced was thymocytes. Receptor source: a girl under two years old with a congenital heart defect. The CDR3 runs from the conserved cysteine through the conserved F or W. Each record gives: V gene, clone size, D gene, J gene, CDR3 protein, CDR3 DNA. D genes are given only for firm matches. Clone size is shown for a subset of rows, as once, few, many or a class of expanded clone.

>TRBV4-1|once|TRBD1|TRBJ1-6
CASSQALTPRTGPYNSPLHF
TGCGCCAGCAGCCAAGCCCTAACGCCTCGGACAGGACCTTATAATTCACCCCTCCACTTT
>TRBV7-6|once|TRBD1|TRBJ1-2
CASSFSRDRASNYGYTF
TGTGCCAGCAGCTTCTCCCGGGACAGGGCTTCTAACTATGGCTACACCTTC
>TRBV5-1|NA|NA|TRBJ2-7
CASSLASGFRAYEQYF
TGCGCCAGCAGCTTGGCCTCGGGGTTTAGAGCCTACGAGCAGTACTTC
>TRBV14|few|TRBD1|TRBJ1-1
CASSRYRGPDTEAFF
TGTGCCAGCAGCCGTTACAGGGGGCCGGACACTGAAGCTTTCTTT
>TRBV14|NA|TRBD1|TRBJ1-3
CASSQRTGESGNTIYF
TGTGCCAGCAGCCAAAGGACAGGGGAGTCTGGAAACACCATATATTTT
>TRBV25-1|once|NA|TRBJ1-4
CASSEWAGEQTNEKLFF
TGTGCCAGCAGTGAATGGGCCGGGGAGCAAACTAATGAAAAACTGTTTTTT
>TRBV10-3|few|TRBD1|TRBJ1-1
CAISDRQGALNTEAFF
TGTGCCATCAGTGATAGACAGGGGGCCTTGAACACTGAAGCTTTCTTT
>TRBV2|few|NA|TRBJ1-5
CASSGRPEGGADSNQPQHF
TGTGCCAGCAGTGGAAGGCCTGAGGGGGGGGCAGATAGCAATCAGCCCCAGCATTTT
>TRBV15|NA|NA|TRBJ2-5
CATSSSKEPQETQYF
TGTGCCACCAGCAGCAGTAAGGAGCCGCAAGAGACCCAGTACTTC
>TRBV6-1|NA|NA|TRBJ1-4
CASTEGLSRIEKLFF
TGTGCCAGCACAGAGGGACTAAGTCGGATTGAAAAACTGTTTTTT
>TRBV28|NA|TRBD1|TRBJ2-2
CASSFDRDPTGELFF
TGTGCCAGCAGTTTCGACAGGGATCCCACCGGGGAGCTGTTTTTT
>TRBV6-5|NA|NA|TRBJ2-7
CASSRPGDYEQYF
TGTGCCAGCAGTAGGCCGGGAGATTACGAGCAGTACTTC
>TRBV7-2|NA|TRBD1|TRBJ1-1
CASSLRTGPEAFF
TGTGCCAGCAGCTTACGGACAGGGCCTGAAGCTTTCTTT
>TRBV6-5|NA|NA|TRBJ2-5
CASSYVRDYQETQYF
TGTGCCAGCAGTTACGTCCGGGACTACCAAGAGACCCAGTACTTC
>TRBV5-5|NA|TRBD1|TRBJ2-7
CASMRDRLTYEQYF
TGTGCCAGCATGAGGGACAGACTCACCTACGAGCAGTACTTC
>TRBV27|NA|TRBD1|TRBJ1-6
CASSLPSRDRSSYNSPLHF
TGTGCCAGCAGTCTCCCCTCCCGGGACAGGAGCTCCTATAATTCACCCCTCCACTTT
>TRBV7-4|few|TRBD1|TRBJ1-2
CASSLGGRTGDFQGGYTF
TGTGCCAGCAGCTTAGGGGGGCGTACAGGGGACTTTCAGGGGGGCTACACCTTC
>TRBV25-1|NA|TRBD2|TRBJ2-7
CASTGLAGLLSYEQYF
TGTGCCAGCACGGGACTAGCGGGGCTACTATCCTACGAGCAGTACTTC
>TRBV7-8|NA|NA|TRBJ2-1
CASSRGYNEQFF
TGTGCCAGCAGCCGGGGGTACAATGAGCAGTTCTTC
>TRBV7-7|NA|TRBD2|TRBJ2-2
CASSPLAGGPMGTGELFF
TGTGCTAGCAGCCCACTTGCGGGGGGGCCGATGGGGACCGGGGAGCTGTTTTTT
>TRBV4-1|NA|NA|TRBJ1-2
CASSQDPGIYGYTF
TGCGCCAGCAGCCAAGATCCAGGGATTTATGGCTACACCTTC
>TRBV2|NA|TRBD2|TRBJ2-3
CASRASGENPHTDTQYF
TGTGCCAGCAGGGCTAGCGGGGAAAACCCACACACAGATACGCAGTATTTT
>TRBV25-1|NA|NA|TRBJ2-2
CASSEYMSGNGGGELFF
TGTGCCAGCAGTGAATATATGTCGGGGAACGGTGGCGGGGAGCTGTTTTTT
>TRBV7-7|NA|TRBD1|TRBJ2-6
CASSLASGTGDGGANVLTF
TGTGCCAGCAGCTTAGCGTCCGGGACAGGGGACGGTGGGGCCAACGTCCTGACTTTC
>TRBV7-2|NA|TRBD2|TRBJ2-7
CASSLGGGADLYYEQYF
TGTGCCAGCAGCTTAGGCGGGGGGGCCGACCTTTACTACGAGCAGTACTTC
>TRBV20-1|NA|NA|TRBJ1-2
CSALRDYGYTF
TGCAGTGCTCTTCGGGACTATGGCTACACCTTC
>TRBV6-5|NA|NA|TRBJ2-3
CASSRDTDTQYF
TGTGCCAGCAGTCGCGACACAGATACGCAGTATTTT
>TRBV30|NA|NA|TRBJ1-5
CAWSVFLSNQPQHF
TGTGCCTGGAGTGTATTTTTAAGCAATCAGCCCCAGCATTTT